These 30 T cell receptor beta chains were sequenced from one sample in a study of blood T cell repertoires in COVID-19. Sequencing used immunoSEQ multiplex PCR; TCRdb keeps in-frame clones, though not all of them. This table holds approximately 180,000 clones, more than 75% found once. Sample: peripheral blood. The receptors come from a person in their 70s with COVID-19, enrolled during active disease.

The chain couples TRBV3-1 (or the pseudogene TRBV3-2) to TRBJ2-7, with D perhaps matching TRBD2 (6 bases). Germline values: CDR1 LGHDT, CDR2 YNNKEL (reference sequence). This CDR3 spans 14 amino acids. Trimming left V 8 bases short and J 0 bases short, with 14 bases between. In nucleotides, the CDR3 is TGTGCCAGCGGTACTGCGGGGTACTCCTACGAGCAGTACTTC. It yields the protein CASGTAGYSYEQYF.

The chain couples TRBV6-6 to TRBJ2-7; TRBD1 matches 9 bases. Germline values: CDR1 MNHNY, CDR2 SVGAGI (reference sequence). The V segment lost 5 bases and the J segment 2 bases; nucleotides outside the gene matches: 4. This CDR3 region has 14 residues. The CDR3 loop is CASSRDRAAYEQYF. CDR3 nucleotides: TGTGCCAGCAGTAGGGACAGGGCCGCCTACGAGCAGTACTTC.

The chain carries TRBV28 and TRBJ1-1; D remains ambiguous. CDR1 and CDR2 (germline): MDHEN, SYDVKM. With 6 bases removed from V and 1 base from J, the gap between germline ends came to 12 bases. The CDR3 contains 14 residues. The CDR3 spells CASRTPQKNTEAFF. The CDR3 nucleotides read TGTGCCAGCAGAACCCCCCAGAAGAACACTGAAGCTTTCTTT.

The rearrangement joins TRBV28 to TRBJ1-2; D gene unclear. Germline assignment: CDR1 MDHEN and CDR2 SYDVKM. The germline V and J ends were trimmed by 9 bases and 4 bases, with 12 bases remaining between them. The CDR3 is made up of 12 amino acids. CDR3 region: CASTRELYGYTF. The CDR3 DNA reads as TGTGCCAGTACACGGGAACTCTATGGCTACACCTTC.

The chain is built from TRBV7-2 and TRBJ2-2, with 16 bases lining up with TRBD2. The CDR3 has 18 amino acids. CDR1 SGHTA and CDR2 FQGNSA come from the germline V gene. V lost 4 bases and J lost 7; bases outside the gene matches: 9. The CDR3 sequence is CASSSGTSGRAEGGELFF. The CDR3 DNA sequence: TGTGCCAGCAGCTCTGGGACTAGCGGGAGGGCCGAGGGCGGGGAGCTGTTTTTT.

This chain connects TRBV5-8 to TRBJ1-5; possible D gene TRBD1, 5 bases. CDR1 is SGHTS and CDR2 is YDEGEE in the germline V gene. This CDR3 comprises 12 residues. Between the trimmed V and J ends, which lost 2 bases and 7 bases, there was a span of 7 bases. The CDR3 DNA follows: TGTGCCAGCAGCTTCCGGGGGCAGCCCCAGCATTTT. Residues: CASSFRGQPQHF.

This chain joins TRBV7-8 and TRBJ1-5, with 7 bases that match TRBD1. The CDR3 is made up of 15 amino acids. V shed 5 bases, J shed 6 bases, and the junction held 10 bases outside the gene matches. Germline V CDR1 and CDR2: SGHVS, FQNEAQ. The CDR3 loop is CASSTIQGIGQPQHF. The CDR3 nucleotides read TGTGCCAGCAGCACGATACAGGGGATCGGTCAGCCCCAGCATTTT. The full variable domain, rest sourced from reference TRBV7-8 and TRBJ1-5, is GAGVSQSPRYKVAKRGQDVALRCDPISGHVSLFWYQQALGQGPEFLTYFQNEAQLDKSGLPSDRFFAERPEGSVSTLKIQRTQQEDSAVYLCASSTIQGIGQPQHFGDGTRLSIL.

This clone was recorded only once. This chain connects TRBV19 to TRBJ1-2; D possibly corresponds to TRBD1 (5 bases). The CDR3 covers 12 residues. V was shortened by 11 bases and J by 4 bases, with 14 bases between the two germline ends. Germline-derived CDR1 and CDR2 are LNHDA and SQIVND (reference sequence). DNA for the CDR3: TGTGCCGGCAGCGGGGACCGCTATGGCTACACCTTC. Residues: CAGSGDRYGYTF.

J is TRBJ2-7 and V is TRBV11-3, with D perhaps matching TRBD2 (5 bases). Germline V gives CDR1 SGHNT, CDR2 YENEEA. The V and J ends lost 8 bases and 7 bases respectively, with 18 bases between them. This CDR3 contains 13 residues. CDR3 nucleotides: TGTGCCAGCTCCATTGGGCTCACTAGGGAGCAGTACTTC. Translated, it gives CASSIGLTREQYF.

The rearrangement uses TRBV10-3 and TRBJ1-3; TRBD1 matches at 11 bases. CDR3 length: 13 amino acids. Germline V gene sequence: CDR1 ENHRY, CDR2 SYGVKD. J was trimmed by 14 bases and V by 5 bases; bases with no gene match: 8. The CDR3 here is CAISLGQGATVYF. In DNA, the CDR3 is TGTGCCATCAGTCTTGGACAGGGGGCAACCGTATATTTT.

The gene calls are TRBV14 and TRBJ2-1; TRBD2 agrees at 13 bases. CDR3 length equals 21 residues. CDR1 and CDR2 from the germline V gene are SGHDN and FVKESK. The V gene end was trimmed by 0 bases and the J gene end by 6 bases; junction bases not matched to a gene: 17. CDR3 amino acids: CASSQDGPPTSGGLNFNEQFF. As DNA, the CDR3 is TGTGCCAGCAGCCAAGATGGGCCGCCGACTAGCGGGGGGCTTAATTTCAATGAGCAGTTCTTC.

The chain employs TRBV29-1 and TRBJ2-2; 8 bases fit TRBD1. V lost 4 bases, J lost 7 bases, and 5 bases stayed unmatched. Germline V lookup: CDR1 SQVTM, CDR2 ANQGSEA. CDR3 length: 13 amino acids. The CDR3 reads CSVAGQGVGELFF. In DNA, the CDR3 is TGCAGCGTTGCTGGACAGGGTGTCGGGGAGCTGTTTTTT.

The chain employs TRBV5-4 and TRBJ2-7; D possibly corresponds to TRBD2 (5 bases). The germline V and J ends were trimmed by 4 bases and 0 bases, with 11 bases remaining between them. CDR1 and CDR2 (germline): SGHNT, YYREEE (reference sequence). The CDR3 length is 14 residues. CDR3 region: CASSMTTSSYEQYF. DNA of the CDR3: TGTGCCAGCAGCATGACCACTAGCTCCTACGAGCAGTACTTC.

V and J are TRBV7-2 and TRBJ2-1, with D unresolved. The V end was cut by 4 bases, the J end by 0 bases, with 10 bases between. Germline V gene sequence: CDR1 SGHTA, CDR2 FQGNSA. The CDR3 is made up of 15 amino acids. CDR3 nucleotide sequence: TGTGCCAGCAGCTCCCGGTCTAGCTCCTACAATGAGCAGTTCTTC. This encodes CASSSRSSSYNEQFF.

The genes are TRBV24-1 and TRBJ2-2, with D hard to call. Germline V gives CDR1 KGHDR, CDR2 SFDVKD. The V end lost 3 bases, the J end lost 3 bases, and 10 bases lay between the germline ends. The CDR3 runs 15 residues. The CDR3 region has the DNA TGTGCCACCAGTGATCGAGGAACGGACACCGGGGAGCTGTTTTTT. Protein sequence: CATSDRGTDTGELFF.

This chain links TRBV12-3 or TRBV12-4 with TRBJ1-1; TRBD1 aligns across 7 bases. Trimming took 6 bases from V and 12 from J; bases not matched to a gene: 13. This CDR3 has 13 residues. CDR3 region: CASSEQATGSTFF. The CDR3 region has the DNA TGTGCCAGCAGCGAACAAGCGACAGGGTCAACTTTCTTT.

The chain employs TRBV25-1 and TRBJ1-1; D perhaps matches TRBD1 (5 bases). The germline V gene encodes CDR1 MGHDK and CDR2 SYGVNS. The CDR3 runs 13 residues. V was clipped by 2 bases and J by 5 bases, with 9 bases between them. The CDR3 DNA sequence: TGTGCCAGCAGTGAAGGGGGGAGGACTGAAGCTTTCTTT. As protein: CASSEGGRTEAFF.

The chain employs TRBV28 and TRBJ2-7; no clear D. V lost 8 bases and J 6 bases, leaving 11 bases between the germline ends. The CDR3 is 11 amino acids. Germline assignment: CDR1 MDHEN and CDR2 SYDVKM. CDR3 bases: TGTGCCAGCGGATCCATAGCCGAGCAGTACTTC. Its translation: CASGSIAEQYF.

V and J are TRBV5-1 and TRBJ2-6; D might be TRBD2 (6 bases). There are 21 residues in the CDR3. Germline V gene lookup returns CDR1 SGHRS and CDR2 YFSETQ. V was clipped by 0 bases and J by 0 bases, with 22 bases between them. The CDR3 DNA reads TGCGCCAGCAGCTTGGGCGGGGTAATTAGTCGGAAAAGCTCTGGGGCCAACGTCCTGACTTTC. As protein: CASSLGGVISRKSSGANVLTF.

CDR3 in amino acids: CSVVEGRGSTDTQYF. CDR3 DNA: TGCAGCGTTGTCGAGGGCAGAGGGAGCACAGATACGCAGTATTTT. The J gene is TRBJ2-3, the V gene TRBV29-1, with D maybe TRBD2 (5 bases). V lost 4 bases and J 0 bases, leaving 14 bases between the germline ends. The CDR3 totals 15 residues. CDR1 is SQVTM, CDR2 ANQGSEA, per germline.

The chain recombines TRBV28 with TRBJ2-7; possible D gene TRBD2, 7 bases. V gave up 3 bases and J gave up 3 bases, with 12 bases separating them. CDR3 length: 14 amino acids. CDR1 and CDR2 from the germline V gene are MDHEN and SYDVKM. The DNA of the CDR3 is TGTGCCAGCAGTTTGGGGGGGGCGCTCTACGAGCAGTACTTC. Its translation is CASSLGGALYEQYF.

V usage is TRBV11-1 and J usage is TRBJ2-1; TRBD2 matches at 9 bases. The J segment lost 2 bases and the V segment lost 2 bases, leaving 4 bases of the junction unmatched. CDR3 length equals 16 residues. Germline V CDR1 and CDR2: SGHAT, FQDESV (reference sequence). The CDR3 bases are TGTGCCAGCAGCTTATTTGGCGGGAGGGCCTACAATGAGCAGTTCTTC. It is translated as CASSLFGGRAYNEQFF.

The chain combines TRBV10-3 with TRBJ1-3, with D hard to call. Trimming pared 7 bases from V and 0 bases from J, leaving 7 bases between. The CDR3 length is 13 residues. CDR1 is ENHRY, CDR2 SYGVKD, per germline. CDR3 sequence reads: CAINSGSGNTIYF. CDR3 DNA: TGTGCCATCAATAGTGGCTCTGGAAACACCATATATTTT.

The rearrangement uses TRBV12-5 and TRBJ2-5, with TRBD2 as a possible D gene (6 bases). This CDR3 is 14 amino acids long. Germline V lookup: CDR1 LGHNT, CDR2 FRNRAP. Trimming left V 6 bases short and J 5 bases short, with 16 bases between. Written as DNA, the CDR3 is TGTGCTAGTGGCCGGGGGTACGGAGAGGAGACCCAGTACTTC. It is translated as CASGRGYGEETQYF. The complete variable domain, with remaining parts taken from reference TRBV12-5 and TRBJ2-5, reads DARVTQTPRHKVTEMGQEVTMRCQPILGHNTVFWYRQTMMQGLELLAYFRNRAPLDDSGMPKDRFSAEMPDATLATLKIQPSEPRDSAVYFCASGRGYGEETQYFGPGTRLLVL.

The gene calls are TRBV6-4 and TRBJ1-6; no firm D call. Trimming cost V 4 bases and J 10 bases, with 14 bases left between them. In germline, CDR1 is MRHNA, CDR2 SNTAGT. CDR3 size: 14 residues. DNA of the CDR3: TGTGCCAGCAGTGTGGAGGGTTTTGACTCACCCCTCCACTTT. It specifies CASSVEGFDSPLHF.

The V gene is TRBV4-2, the J gene TRBJ2-3; a weak D match, TRBD2 (6 bases). Germline lookup yields CDR1 LGHNA and CDR2 YNFKEQ. This CDR3 region has 15 residues. Trimming removed 1 base at V and 6 bases at J, with 14 bases between. CDR3 bases: TGTGCCAGCAGCCAAGTGGCGGGGTCCTGGGATACGCAGTATTTT. Amino acid sequence: CASSQVAGSWDTQYF.

The chain combines TRBV2 with TRBJ1-6; possibly TRBD1 for D (6 bases). The germline gives CDR1 SNHLY, CDR2 FYNNEI. With 6 bases removed from V and 7 bases from J, the gap between germline ends came to 13 bases. The CDR3 contains 14 residues. CDR3 loop: CASSVGQKNSPLHF. The DNA of the CDR3 is TGTGCCAGCAGCGTCGGACAGAAAAATTCACCCCTCCACTTT. The whole variable domain, remainder taken from reference TRBV2 and TRBJ1-6, is EPEVTQTPSHQVTQMGQEVILRCVPISNHLYFYWYRQILGQKVEFLVSFYNNEISEKSEIFDDQFSVERPDGSNFTLKIRSTKLEDSAMYFCASSVGQKNSPLHFGNGTRLTVT.

This rearrangement joins TRBV6-4 to TRBJ2-6; maybe TRBD1 (5 bases). The germline gives CDR1 MRHNA, CDR2 SNTAGT. V gave up 4 bases and J gave up 0 bases, with 7 bases separating them. The CDR3 runs to 15 residues. CDR3: CASSAQGSGANVLTF. The CDR3 nucleotides read TGTGCCAGCAGTGCCCAGGGCTCTGGGGCCAACGTCCTGACTTTC.

The rearrangement uses TRBV2 and TRBJ2-5; D might be TRBD2 (5 bases). The CDR3 sequence is 15 residues long. The germline CDR1 and CDR2 sequences are SNHLY and FYNNEI. V lost 4 bases, J lost 2 bases, and 14 bases lay in between. In nucleotides, the CDR3 is TGTGCCAGCAGTGTAAAGATAGCGAGACAAGAGACCCAGTACTTC. The encoded protein is CASSVKIARQETQYF.

This clone was recorded once. The chain couples TRBV27 to TRBJ2-7; tentatively, D is TRBD1 (6 bases). The V end was cut by 5 bases, the J end by 1 base, with 12 bases between. Germline loops: CDR1 MNHEY, CDR2 SMNVEV (reference sequence). This CDR3 has 14 residues. CDR3 coding DNA: TGTGCCAGCAGTATCGGACAGCCGTCCTACGAGCAGTACTTC. Its protein is CASSIGQPSYEQYF.